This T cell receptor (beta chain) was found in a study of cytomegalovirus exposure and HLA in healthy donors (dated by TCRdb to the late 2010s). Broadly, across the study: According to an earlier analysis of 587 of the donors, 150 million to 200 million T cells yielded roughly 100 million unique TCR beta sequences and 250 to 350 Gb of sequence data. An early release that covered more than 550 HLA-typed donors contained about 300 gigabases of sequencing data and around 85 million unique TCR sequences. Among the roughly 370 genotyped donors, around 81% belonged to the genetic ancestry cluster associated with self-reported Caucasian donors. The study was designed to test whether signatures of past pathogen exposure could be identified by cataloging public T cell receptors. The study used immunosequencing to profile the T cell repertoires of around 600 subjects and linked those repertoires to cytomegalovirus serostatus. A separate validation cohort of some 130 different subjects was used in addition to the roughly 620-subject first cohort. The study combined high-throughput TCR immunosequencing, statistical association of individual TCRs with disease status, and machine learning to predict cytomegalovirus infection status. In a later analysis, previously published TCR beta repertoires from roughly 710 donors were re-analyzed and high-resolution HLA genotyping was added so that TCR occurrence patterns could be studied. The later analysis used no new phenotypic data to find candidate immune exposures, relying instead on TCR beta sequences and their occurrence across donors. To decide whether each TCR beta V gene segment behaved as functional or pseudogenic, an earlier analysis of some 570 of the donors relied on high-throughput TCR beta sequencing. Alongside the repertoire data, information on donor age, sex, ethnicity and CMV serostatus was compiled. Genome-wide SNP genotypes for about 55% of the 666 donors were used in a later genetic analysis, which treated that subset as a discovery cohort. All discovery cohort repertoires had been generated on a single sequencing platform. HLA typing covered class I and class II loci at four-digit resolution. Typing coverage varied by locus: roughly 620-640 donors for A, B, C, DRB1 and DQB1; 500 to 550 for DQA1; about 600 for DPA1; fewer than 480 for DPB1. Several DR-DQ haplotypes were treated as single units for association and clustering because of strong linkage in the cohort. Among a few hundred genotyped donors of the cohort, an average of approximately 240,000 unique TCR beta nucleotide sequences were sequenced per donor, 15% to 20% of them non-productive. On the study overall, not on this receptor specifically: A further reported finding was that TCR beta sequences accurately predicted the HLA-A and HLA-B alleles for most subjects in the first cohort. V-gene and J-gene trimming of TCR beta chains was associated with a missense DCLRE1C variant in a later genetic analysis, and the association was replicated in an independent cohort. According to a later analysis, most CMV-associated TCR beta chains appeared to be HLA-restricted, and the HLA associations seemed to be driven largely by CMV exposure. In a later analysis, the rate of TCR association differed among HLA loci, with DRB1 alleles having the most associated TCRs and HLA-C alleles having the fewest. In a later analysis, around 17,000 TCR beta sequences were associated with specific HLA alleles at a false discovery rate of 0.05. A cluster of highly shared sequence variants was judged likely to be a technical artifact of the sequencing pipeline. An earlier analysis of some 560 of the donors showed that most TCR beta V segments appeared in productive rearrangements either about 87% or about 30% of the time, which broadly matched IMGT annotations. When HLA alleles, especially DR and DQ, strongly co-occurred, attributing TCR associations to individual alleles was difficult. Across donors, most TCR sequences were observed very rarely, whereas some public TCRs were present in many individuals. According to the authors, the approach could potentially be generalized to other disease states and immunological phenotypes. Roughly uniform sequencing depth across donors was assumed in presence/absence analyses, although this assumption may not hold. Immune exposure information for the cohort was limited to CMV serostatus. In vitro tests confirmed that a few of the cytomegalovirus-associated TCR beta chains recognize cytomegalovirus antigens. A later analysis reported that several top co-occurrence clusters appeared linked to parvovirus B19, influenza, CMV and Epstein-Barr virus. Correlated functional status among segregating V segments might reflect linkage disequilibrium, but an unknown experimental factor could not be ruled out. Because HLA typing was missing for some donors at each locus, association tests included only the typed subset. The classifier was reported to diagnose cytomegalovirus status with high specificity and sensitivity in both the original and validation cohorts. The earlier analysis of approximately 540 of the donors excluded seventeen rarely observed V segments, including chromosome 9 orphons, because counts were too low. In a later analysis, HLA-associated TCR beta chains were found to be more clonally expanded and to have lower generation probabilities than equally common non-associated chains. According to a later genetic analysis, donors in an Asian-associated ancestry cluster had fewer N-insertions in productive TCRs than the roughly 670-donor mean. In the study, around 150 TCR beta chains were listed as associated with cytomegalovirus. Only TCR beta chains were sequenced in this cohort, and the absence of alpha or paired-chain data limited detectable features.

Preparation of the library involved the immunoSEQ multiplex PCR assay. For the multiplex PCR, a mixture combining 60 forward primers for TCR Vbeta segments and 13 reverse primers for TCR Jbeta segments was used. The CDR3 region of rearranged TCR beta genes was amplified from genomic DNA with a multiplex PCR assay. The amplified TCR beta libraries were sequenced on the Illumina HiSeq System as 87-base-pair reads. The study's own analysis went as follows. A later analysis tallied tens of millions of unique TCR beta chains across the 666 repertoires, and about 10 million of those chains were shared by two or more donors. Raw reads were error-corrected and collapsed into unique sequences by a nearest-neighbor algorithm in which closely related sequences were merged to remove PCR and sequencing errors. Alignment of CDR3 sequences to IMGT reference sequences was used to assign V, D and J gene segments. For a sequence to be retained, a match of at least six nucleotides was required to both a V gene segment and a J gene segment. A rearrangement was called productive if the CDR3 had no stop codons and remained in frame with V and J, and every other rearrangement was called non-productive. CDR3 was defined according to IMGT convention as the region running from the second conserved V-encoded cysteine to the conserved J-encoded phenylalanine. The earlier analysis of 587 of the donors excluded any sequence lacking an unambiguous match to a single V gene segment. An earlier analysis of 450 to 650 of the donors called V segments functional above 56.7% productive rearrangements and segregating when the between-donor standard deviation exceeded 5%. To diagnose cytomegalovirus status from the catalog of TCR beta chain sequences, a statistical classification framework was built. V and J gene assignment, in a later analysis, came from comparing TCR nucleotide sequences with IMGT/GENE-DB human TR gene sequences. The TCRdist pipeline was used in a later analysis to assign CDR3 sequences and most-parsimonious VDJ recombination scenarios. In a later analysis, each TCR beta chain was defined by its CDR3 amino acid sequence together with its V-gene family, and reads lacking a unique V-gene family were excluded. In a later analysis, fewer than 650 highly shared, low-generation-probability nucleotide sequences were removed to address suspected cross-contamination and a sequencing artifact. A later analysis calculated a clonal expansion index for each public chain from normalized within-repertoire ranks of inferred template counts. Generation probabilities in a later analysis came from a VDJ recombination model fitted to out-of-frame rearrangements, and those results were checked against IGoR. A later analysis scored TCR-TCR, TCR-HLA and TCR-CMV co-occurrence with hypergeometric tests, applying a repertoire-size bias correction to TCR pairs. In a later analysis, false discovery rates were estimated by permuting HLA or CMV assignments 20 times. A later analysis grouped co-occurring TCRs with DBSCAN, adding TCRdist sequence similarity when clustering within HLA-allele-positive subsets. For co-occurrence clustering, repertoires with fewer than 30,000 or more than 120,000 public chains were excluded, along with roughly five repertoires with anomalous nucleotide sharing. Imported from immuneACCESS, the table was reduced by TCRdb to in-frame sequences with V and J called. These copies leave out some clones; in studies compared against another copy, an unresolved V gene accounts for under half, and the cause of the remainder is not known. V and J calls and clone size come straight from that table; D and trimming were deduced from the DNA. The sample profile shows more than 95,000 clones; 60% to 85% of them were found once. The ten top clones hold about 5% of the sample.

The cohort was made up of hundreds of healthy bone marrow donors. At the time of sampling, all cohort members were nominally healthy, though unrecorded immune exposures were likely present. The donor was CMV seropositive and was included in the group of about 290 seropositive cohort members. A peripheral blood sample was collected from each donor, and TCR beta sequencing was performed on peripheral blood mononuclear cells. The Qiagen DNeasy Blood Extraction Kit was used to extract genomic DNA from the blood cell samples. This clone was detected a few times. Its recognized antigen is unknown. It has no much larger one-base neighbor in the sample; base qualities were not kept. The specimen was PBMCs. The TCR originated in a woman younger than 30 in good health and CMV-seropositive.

The sequenced DNA is TGTGCCAGCAGCTCCGCTCTCTTTGGACTAGCGGGCTACAATGAGCAGTTCTTC. Its product reads: CASSSALFGLAGYNEQFF. This sequence uses TRBV7-9 and TRBJ2-1, with 11 central nucleotides matching TRBD2. The CDR3 runs 18 residues from the cysteine to the phenylalanine. The only DNA kept is the CDR3, 54 bases in frame from the first base. V lost 4 bases and J lost 3 bases, and the count of bases not matched to a germline gene is 11. Based on the germline V gene (reference sequence), the CDR1 and CDR2 sequences are SEHNR and FQNEAQ. Joined to the reference TRBV7-9 and TRBJ2-1 proteins, this CDR3 gives the full variable domain: DTGVSQNPRHKITKRGQNVTFRCDPISEHNRLYWYRQTLGQGPEFLTYFQNEAQLEKSRLLSDRFSAERPKGSFSTLEIQRTEQGDSAMYLCASSSALFGLAGYNEQFFGPGTRLTVL.